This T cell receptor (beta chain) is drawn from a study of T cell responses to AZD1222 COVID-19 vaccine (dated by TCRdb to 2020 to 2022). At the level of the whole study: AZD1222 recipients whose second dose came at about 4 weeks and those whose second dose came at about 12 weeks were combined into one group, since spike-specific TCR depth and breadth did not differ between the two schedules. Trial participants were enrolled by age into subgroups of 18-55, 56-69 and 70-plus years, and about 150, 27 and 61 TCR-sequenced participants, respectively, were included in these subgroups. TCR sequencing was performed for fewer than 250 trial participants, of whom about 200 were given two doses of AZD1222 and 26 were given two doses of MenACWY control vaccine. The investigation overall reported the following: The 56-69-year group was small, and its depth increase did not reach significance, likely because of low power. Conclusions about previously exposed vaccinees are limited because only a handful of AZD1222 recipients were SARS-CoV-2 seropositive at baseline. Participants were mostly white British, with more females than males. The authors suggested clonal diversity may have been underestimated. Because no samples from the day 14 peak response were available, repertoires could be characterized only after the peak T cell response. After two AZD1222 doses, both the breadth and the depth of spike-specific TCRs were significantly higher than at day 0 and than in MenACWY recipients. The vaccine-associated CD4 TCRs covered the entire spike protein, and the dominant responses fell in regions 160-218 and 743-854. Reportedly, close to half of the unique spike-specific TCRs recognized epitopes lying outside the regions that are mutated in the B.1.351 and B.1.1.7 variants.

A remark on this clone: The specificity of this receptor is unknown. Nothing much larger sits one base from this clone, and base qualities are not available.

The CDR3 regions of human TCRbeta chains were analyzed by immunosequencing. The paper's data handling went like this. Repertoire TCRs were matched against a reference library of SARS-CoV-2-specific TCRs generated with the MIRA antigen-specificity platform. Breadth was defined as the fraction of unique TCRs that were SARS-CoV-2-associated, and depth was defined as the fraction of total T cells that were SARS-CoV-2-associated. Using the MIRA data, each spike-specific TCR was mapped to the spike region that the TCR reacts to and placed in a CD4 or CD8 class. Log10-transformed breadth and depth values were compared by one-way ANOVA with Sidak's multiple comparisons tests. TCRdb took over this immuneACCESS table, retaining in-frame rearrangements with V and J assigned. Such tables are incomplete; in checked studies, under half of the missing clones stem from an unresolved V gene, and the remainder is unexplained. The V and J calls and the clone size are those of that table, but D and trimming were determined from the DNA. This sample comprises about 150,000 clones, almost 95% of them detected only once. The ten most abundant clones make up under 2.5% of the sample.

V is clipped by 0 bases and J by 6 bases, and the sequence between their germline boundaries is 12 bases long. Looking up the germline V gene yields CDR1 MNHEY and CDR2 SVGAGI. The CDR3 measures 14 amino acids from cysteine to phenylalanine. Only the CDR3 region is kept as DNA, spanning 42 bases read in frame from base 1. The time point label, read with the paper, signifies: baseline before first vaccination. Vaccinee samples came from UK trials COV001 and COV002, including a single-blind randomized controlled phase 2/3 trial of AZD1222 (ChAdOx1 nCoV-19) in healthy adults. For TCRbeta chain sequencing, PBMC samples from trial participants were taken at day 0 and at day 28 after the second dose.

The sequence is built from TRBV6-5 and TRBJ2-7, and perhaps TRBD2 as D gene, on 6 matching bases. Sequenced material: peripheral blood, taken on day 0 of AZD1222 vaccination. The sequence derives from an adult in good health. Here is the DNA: TGTGCCAGCAGTTACTCGTTTGTGGGGGGCGAGCAGTACTTC. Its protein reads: CASSYSFVGGEQYF.